The 17 T cell receptor beta chains given below trace back to one sample, sequenced in a study of long-term antiretroviral therapy in people with HIV. Version v3.0 of the immunoSEQ assay was performed at survey level. The table came from immunoSEQ multiplex PCR; TCRdb's copy has only in-frame clones and leaves some out. The profile shows 30,000 to 35,000 clones, about four fifths of them singletons. Here the sequenced sample was unsorted PBMCs, taken 1.9 years after starting antiretroviral therapy. The receptors were sampled from a man between 18 and 29 years old with HIV.

Only a few counts were recorded for this clone. CDR3 amino acids: CASSLLLNSPLHF. In nucleotides, the CDR3 is TGTGCCAGCAGCTTATTGCTTAATTCACCCCTCCACTTT. This rearrangement joins TRBV7-8 to TRBJ1-6; D unresolved. CDR3 length equals 13 residues. Trimming stripped 2 bases from V and 6 bases from J, with 5 bases between. Germline CDR1 and CDR2: SGHVS and FQNEAQ.

This chain joins TRBV7-2 and TRBJ1-1, with TRBD1 identical over 7 bases. Germline CDR1 is SGHTA and CDR2 is FQGNSA. This CDR3 is 16 amino acids long. V shed 5 bases and J 0 bases; nucleotides not matched to a gene: 9. The CDR3 here is CASSGPYRGLNTEAFF. DNA for the CDR3: TGTGCCAGCAGCGGCCCATACAGGGGCTTGAACACTGAAGCTTTCTTT.

The chain uses TRBV18 and TRBJ1-4; D gene uncertain. Trimming shortened V by 2 bases and J by 6 bases, and 10 bases separated the two germline ends. Germline V lookup: CDR1 KGHSH, CDR2 LQKENI. This CDR3 has 14 amino acids. CDR3 nucleotides: TGTGCCAGCTCACCAACATATAAGGATGAAAAACTGTTTTTT. This sequence encodes CASSPTYKDEKLFF.

The table lists this clone with a few counts. J is TRBJ2-7 and V is TRBV2, with a possible D match to TRBD2 (6 bases). Trimming took 6 bases from V and 3 from J, leaving 15 bases between them. Germline lookup yields CDR1 SNHLY and CDR2 FYNNEI. The CDR3 is made up of 14 amino acids. The CDR3 DNA sequence: TGTGCCAGCAGCCCCGGGGTCGGGAGCTACGAGCAGTACTTC. This codes for CASSPGVGSYEQYF.

The V and J genes are TRBV5-8 and TRBJ1-4, with D possibly being TRBD1 (5 bases). Trimming left V 0 bases short and J 4 bases short, with 10 bases between. Germline CDR1 is SGHTS and CDR2 is YDEGEE. This CDR3 is 15 amino acids long. CDR3 amino acids: CASSLGTGLNEKLFF. DNA for the CDR3: TGTGCCAGCAGCTTGGGAACGGGACTTAATGAAAAACTGTTTTTT.

The J gene is TRBJ1-5, the V gene TRBV19, with TRBD1 matching over 10 bases. The CDR3 loop spans 15 amino acids. Germline values: CDR1 LNHDA, CDR2 SQIVND (reference sequence). V was clipped by 8 bases and J by 6 bases; unmatched bases: 10. In DNA, the CDR3 is TGTGCCAGTTACGAACCGGGACAGGGGTTTCAGCCCCAGCATTTT. It codes for CASYEPGQGFQPQHF.

The chain carries TRBV10-3 and TRBJ2-3; D remains unclear. Germline V gene lookup returns CDR1 ENHRY and CDR2 SYGVKD. The CDR3 is 14 residues long. The V and J ends lost 10 bases and 7 bases respectively, with 21 bases between them. CDR3 bases: TGTGCCACCCTCCCACCAACCGGCTCGCATACGCAGTATTTT. This sequence encodes CATLPPTGSHTQYF.

V usage is TRBV30 and J usage is TRBJ2-5; D uncertain. The V gene's germline CDR1 is GTSNPN and CDR2 SVGIG (reference sequence). V lost 2 bases and J lost 5, with 9 bases in between. There are 12 residues in the CDR3. CDR3 DNA sequence: TGTGCCTGGAGTTTAGTGGGGGAGACCCAGTACTTC. This gives the protein CAWSLVGETQYF.

The chain carries TRBV7-9 and TRBJ2-2, with D possibly being TRBD1 (5 bases). This CDR3 contains 16 residues. The germline gives CDR1 SEHNR, CDR2 FQNEAQ (reference sequence). V lost 5 bases and J 7 bases, leaving 20 bases between the germline ends. CDR3 DNA: TGTGCCAGCAGCCCAGGGCCGAACCTTTCCGGCGGGGAGCTGTTTTTT. It translates to CASSPGPNLSGGELFF.

J is TRBJ1-6 and V is TRBV28, with 10 bases fitting TRBD1. J lost 8 bases, V lost 6 bases, and 1 base had no gene match. Germline V CDR1 and CDR2: MDHEN, SYDVKM. The CDR3 contains 13 residues. This CDR3 is CASRTGGYSPLHF. CDR3 in DNA: TGTGCCAGCAGGACAGGGGGCTATTCACCCCTCCACTTT.

V usage is TRBV7-9 and J usage is TRBJ1-6; 9 positions agree with TRBD1. V lost 7 bases to trimming and J lost 7 bases; unmatched junction nucleotides: 14. CDR3 length: 17 residues. Germline assignment: CDR1 SEHNR and CDR2 FQNEAQ (reference sequence). CDR3 nucleotide sequence: TGTGCCAGCATAAACCAAGACAGGGGGGGGTACAATTCACCCCTCCACTTT. Residues: CASINQDRGGYNSPLHF.

This sequence joins TRBV5-1 and TRBJ2-1; 12 bases align to TRBD1. Germline V gene sequence: CDR1 SGHRS, CDR2 YFSETQ. V dropped 4 bases and J dropped 9; count of bases not matched to a gene: 5. The CDR3 is 14 residues long. The CDR3 nucleotides are TGCGCCAGCAGCACCGGGACAGGGGGCCTTGAGCAGTTCTTC. The encoded protein is CASSTGTGGLEQFF.

The chain recombines TRBV19 with TRBJ1-5; 8 bases agree with TRBD1. The CDR3 is 16 residues long. Germline V gene sequence: CDR1 LNHDA, CDR2 SQIVND (reference sequence). V shed 1 base, J shed 2 bases, and the junction held 4 bases outside the gene matches. The CDR3 is CASSIVGGQGNQPQHF. The CDR3 DNA reads as TGTGCCAGTAGTATAGTAGGGGGACAGGGCAATCAGCCCCAGCATTTT.

J is TRBJ1-2 and V is TRBV4-1; no clear D. V gave up 0 bases and J gave up 4 bases, with 12 bases separating them. CDR3 size: 15 residues. Germline V gene data show CDR1 as MGHRA and CDR2 as YSYEKL. The CDR3 protein is CASSQERQKIYGYTF. CDR3 nucleotide sequence: TGCGCCAGCAGCCAAGAGCGGCAGAAGATCTATGGCTACACCTTC.

This chain joins TRBV9 and TRBJ2-7; TRBD2 matches 8 bases. The junction had 4 bases not matched to a gene; V was cut back by 4 bases and J by 4 bases. This CDR3 has 13 residues. CDR1 is SGDLS and CDR2 is YYNGEE in the germline V gene. The CDR3 DNA is TGTGCCAGCAGCCCGGGGGGGTGGTACGAGCAGTACTTC. This codes for CASSPGGWYEQYF.

The chain links TRBV19 to TRBJ1-1; 7 bases align to TRBD1. V was pared by 3 bases and J by 5 bases, with 3 bases of the junction left unmatched. The CDR3 totals 13 residues. Germline V gene sequence: CDR1 LNHDA, CDR2 SQIVND (reference sequence). CDR3 coding DNA: TGTGCCAGTAGTATTTCCAGGGGGACTGAAGCTTTCTTT. Encoded protein: CASSISRGTEAFF.

The CDR3 is CASSLGTFLTYEQYF. The DNA of the CDR3 is TGTGCCAGCAGCTTGGGGACCTTTCTGACCTACGAGCAGTACTTC. V usage is TRBV5-6 and J usage is TRBJ2-7; D not resolved. This CDR3 spans 15 amino acids. V shed 0 bases and J shed 2 bases, with 12 bases lying between them. Germline V lookup: CDR1 SGHDT, CDR2 YYEEEE.